This T cell receptor (beta chain) was captured by sequencing in a study of cytomegalovirus exposure and HLA in healthy donors. Study findings and constraints: Cytomegalovirus-associated status was assigned to approximately 160 TCR beta chains. A likely sequencing artifact accounted for one observed cluster of highly shared sequence variants. A later look showed TCR association rates differing by HLA locus, highest for DRB1 and lowest for HLA-C. Some V segments could not be told apart, so they were left out, TRBV6-2 and TRBV6-3 among them.

Deletions cut 0 bases from V and 6 bases from J, with 11 bases between. Germline CDR1 reads GTSNPN; CDR2 reads SVGIG (reference sequence). The CDR3 has 13 amino acids. The study ran its PCR with 60 Vbeta and 13 Jbeta primers. Profiled with immunoSEQ multiplex PCR; TCRdb holds only in-frame clones, not every one. The sample table includes 180,000 or so clones. A note on this clone: The antigen is undetermined.

This TCR was sampled from a boy younger than 18 in good health and CMV-seronegative. This sequence joins TRBV30 and TRBJ1-1; D possibly corresponds to TRBD1 (5 bases). The sequenced sample was PBMCs. This CDR3 is CAWSVAGRAEAFF. Written as DNA, the CDR3 is TGTGCCTGGAGTGTAGCAGGGAGGGCTGAAGCTTTCTTT.